These 31 T cell receptor beta chains share one sample of origin, sequenced in a study of CD8 T cells in Susac syndrome. When the RNA was reverse transcribed, random hexamers were used with an input of roughly 0.45 to 1 ug. TCRdb re-derived calls from the immunoSEQ multiplex PCR reads in MiXCR, one entry per CDR3 protein. This sample yields 150,000 to 200,000 distinct CDR3 sequences, of which 75% to 95% are seen a single time; 0.075% to 0.095% belongs to the top ten. The source material was CD4+ T cells from PBMCs. The receptors originated from a human donor with Susac syndrome.

This sequence joins TRBV9 and TRBJ1-6; D not resolved. From germline, CDR1 is SGDLS and CDR2 YYNGEE. The CDR3 has 16 amino acids. Trimming removed 0 bases at V and 4 bases at J, with 11 bases between. Written as DNA, the CDR3 is TGTGCCAGCAGCGTAGGCCCTAAGGCGTATAATTCACCCCTCCACTTT. Its protein product is CASSVGPKAYNSPLHF.

V usage is TRBV6-5 and J usage is TRBJ1-1; 8 bases align to TRBD1. J gave up 7 bases and V 1 base, and 2 bases lay outside the gene matches. The CDR3 extends over 13 amino acids. The V gene's germline CDR1 is MNHEY and CDR2 SVGAGI. DNA for the CDR3: TGTGCCAGCAGTTACTTAGACAGGGGTGAAGCTTTCTTT. Translated: CASSYLDRGEAFF.

V usage is TRBV20-1 and J usage is TRBJ2-1; 7 bases align to TRBD2. Germline V gene sequence: CDR1 DFQATT, CDR2 SNEGSKA (reference sequence). Trimming cost V 1 base and J 8 bases; bases outside gene matches: 11. This CDR3 region has 15 residues. CDR3 region: CSARGRLAVRHEQFF. The CDR3 bases are TGCAGTGCTAGAGGCCGACTAGCCGTCAGGCATGAGCAGTTCTTC.

This clonotype was recorded once. This chain uses TRBV6-1 with TRBJ2-2, with TRBD2 as a possible D gene (6 bases). The CDR3 extends over 15 amino acids. V lost 7 bases and J lost 0, with 12 bases in between. Germline V lookup: CDR1 MNHNS, CDR2 SASEGT. CDR3 nucleotides: TGTGCCAGCAACCGGGGGTTCGCGAACACCGGGGAGCTGTTTTTT. Amino acid sequence: CASNRGFANTGELFF.

The rearrangement joins TRBV29-1 to TRBJ2-1; 11 bases are shared with TRBD2. The CDR3 length is 13 residues. V was pared by 7 bases and J by 5 bases, with 4 bases of the junction left unmatched. The germline gives CDR1 SQVTM, CDR2 ANQGSEA. The CDR3 reads CSAGTSGHNEQFF. CDR3 DNA: TGCAGCGCTGGGACTAGCGGACACAATGAGCAGTTCTTC.

This chain links TRBV30 with TRBJ1-2; D might be TRBD1 (6 bases). Trimming removed 2 bases from V and 6 bases from J, with 19 bases in between. CDR3 size: 15 residues. Germline CDR1 reads GTSNPN; CDR2 reads SVGIG (reference sequence). CDR3 residues: CAWSTPPEGGHGYTF. The CDR3 DNA reads as TGTGCCTGGAGTACCCCTCCCGAAGGGGGTCATGGCTACACCTTC.

The rearrangement links TRBV7-8 to TRBJ2-7; 7 bases match TRBD2. Trimming removed 6 bases from V and 3 bases from J; junction bases left unmatched: 11. The CDR3 loop spans 15 amino acids. Per germline, CDR1 SGHVS and CDR2 FQNEAQ. In DNA form, the CDR3 reads TGTGCCAGCAGTCCGAGATGGGAGGGAGGCTACGAGCAGTACTTC. Protein: CASSPRWEGGYEQYF.

V gene TRBV2 combines with J gene TRBJ2-3; D gene ambiguous. CDR3 length: 12 amino acids. Germline CDR1 and CDR2: SNHLY and FYNNEI. With 7 bases removed from V and 1 base from J, the gap between germline ends came to 6 bases. CDR3 residues: CASNHGTDTQYF. DNA for the CDR3: TGTGCCAGCAATCACGGCACAGATACGCAGTATTTT.

The sample holds one count of this clonotype. The chain links TRBV6-2 or TRBV6-3 to TRBJ2-7, with 9 bases aligning to TRBD1. The CDR3 runs 14 residues. J lost 5 bases, V lost 6 bases, and 8 bases had no gene match. From germline, CDR1 is MNHEY and CDR2 SVGEGT. This chain's CDR3 is CASRPGTGNHEQYF. Here the CDR3 DNA reads TGTGCCAGCAGACCCGGGACAGGGAACCACGAGCAGTACTTC.

The rearrangement links TRBV5-1 to TRBJ2-1; 14 bases agree with TRBD2. V dropped 2 bases and J dropped 9; count of bases not matched to a gene: 7. The CDR3 is made up of 16 amino acids. Germline CDR1 reads SGHRS; CDR2 reads YFSETQ. The CDR3 protein is CASSFPTSGRVFEQFF. CDR3 DNA sequence: TGCGCCAGCAGCTTCCCGACTAGCGGGAGGGTTTTTGAGCAGTTCTTC.

The V gene is TRBV5-4, the J gene TRBJ1-1, with D maybe TRBD1 (6 bases). The CDR3 is made up of 16 amino acids. Germline V CDR1 and CDR2: SGHNT, YYREEE (reference sequence). The V end was cut by 1 base, the J end by 2 bases, with 15 bases between. The CDR3 DNA sequence: TGTGCCAGCAGCTTGAATAGGGGGACGTACAACACTGAAGCTTTCTTT. It specifies CASSLNRGTYNTEAFF.

The gene calls are TRBV28 and TRBJ2-1; D call uncertain. The CDR3 loop spans 12 amino acids. CDR1 and CDR2 (germline): MDHEN, SYDVKM. The V and J ends lost 3 bases and 4 bases respectively, with 4 bases between them. The CDR3 region is CASSFLYNEQFF. The CDR3 DNA reads TGTGCCAGCAGTTTTCTGTACAATGAGCAGTTCTTC. The full variable domain, with the rest looked up from reference TRBV28 and TRBJ2-1, is DVKVTQSSRYLVKRTGEKVFLECVQDMDHENMFWYRQDPGLGLRLIYFSYDVKMKEKGDIPEGYSVSREKKERFSLILESASTNQTSMYLCASSFLYNEQFFGPGTRLTVL.

The V call is TRBV5-1, the J call TRBJ1-4; tentatively, D is TRBD1 (6 bases). The germline CDR1 and CDR2 sequences are SGHRS and YFSETQ. The CDR3 is made up of 17 amino acids. Deletions cut 1 base from V and 6 bases from J, with 19 bases between. The DNA for the CDR3 is TGCGCCAGCAGCTTGATCCCTACAACAGGGACTGATGAAAAACTGTTTTTT. The encoded protein is CASSLIPTTGTDEKLFF.

The chain joins TRBV3-1 to TRBJ1-4; D is perhaps TRBD1 (5 bases). The CDR3 is 14 amino acids. Looked up from germline, CDR1 is LGHDT and CDR2 is YNNKEL (reference sequence). V was cut by 0 bases and J by 10 bases, with 12 bases left in between. CDR3 sequence: CASSQEFREGKLFF. The CDR3 DNA reads TGTGCCAGCAGCCAAGAGTTCAGGGAAGGAAAACTGTTTTTT.

The chain couples TRBV25-1 to TRBJ2-7; 8 bases fit TRBD1. Germline CDR1 MGHDK, CDR2 SYGVNS. The trim removed 2 bases at V and 2 bases at J, leaving 5 bases unmatched. The CDR3 is made up of 15 amino acids. CDR3 sequence: CASSEPGQVTYEQYF. CDR3 DNA sequence: TGTGCCAGCAGTGAACCGGGACAGGTCACCTACGAGCAGTACTTC.

The chain couples TRBV7-9 to TRBJ2-1, with D perhaps being TRBD1 or TRBD2 (5 bases each). The CDR3 runs 18 residues. CDR1 is SEHNR and CDR2 is FQNEAQ in the germline V gene (reference sequence). The V and J ends lost 5 bases and 0 bases respectively, with 20 bases between them. Here the CDR3 DNA reads TGTGCCAGCAGCATACCCCCCGCCGGGACCCCCTCCTACAATGAGCAGTTCTTC. It translates to CASSIPPAGTPSYNEQFF.

Only one count was recorded for this clonotype. The chain joins TRBV19 to TRBJ1-1; 7 bases are shared with TRBD1. V dropped 9 bases and J dropped 7; count of bases not matched to a gene: 17. Germline V gene data show CDR1 as LNHDA and CDR2 as SQIVND (reference sequence). The CDR3 has 15 residues. CDR3 nucleotide sequence: TGTGCCAGGGCAGGGGGAAGGACAGGCACCTTTGAAGCTTTCTTT. It codes for CARAGGRTGTFEAFF.

V is TRBV3-1 and J is TRBJ1-4; D gene ambiguous. In germline, CDR1 is LGHDT, CDR2 YNNKEL (reference sequence). V was trimmed by 1 base and J by 4 bases, leaving 10 bases between them. The CDR3 consists of 15 residues. The CDR3: CASSQVGLDNEKLFF. In DNA, the CDR3 is TGTGCCAGCAGCCAAGTCGGGCTGGATAATGAAAAACTGTTTTTT. Full variable domain (outside the CDR3, taken from reference TRBV3-1 and TRBJ1-4): DTAVSQTPKYLVTQMGNDKSIKCEQNLGHDTMYWYKQDSKKFLKIMFSYNNKELIINETVPNRFSPKSPDKAHLNLHINSLELGDSAVYFCASSQVGLDNEKLFFGSGTQLSVL.

The CDR3, as DNA: TGCAGCGGTACACTAGCGGGAGCCTACAATGAGCAGTTCTTC. Protein: CSGTLAGAYNEQFF. This rearrangement joins TRBV29-1 to TRBJ2-1; the match to TRBD2 covers 11 bases. The trim removed 7 bases at V and 2 bases at J, leaving 4 bases unmatched. Germline CDR1 reads SQVTM; CDR2 reads ANQGSEA. CDR3 length: 14 amino acids.

The genes are TRBV7-9 and TRBJ2-1; unclear D gene. V lost 4 bases to trimming and J lost 7 bases, with 2 bases between them. This CDR3 spans 10 amino acids. Germline-derived CDR1 and CDR2 are SEHNR and FQNEAQ (reference sequence). The CDR3 protein is CASSWNEQFF. CDR3 coding DNA: TGTGCCAGCAGCTGGAATGAGCAGTTCTTC.

The gene calls are TRBV28 and TRBJ1-4, with 8 bases that match TRBD1. Looked up from germline, CDR1 is MDHEN and CDR2 is SYDVKM. There are 12 residues in the CDR3. V was clipped by 6 bases and J by 13 bases; unmatched bases: 7. The CDR3 is CASSLRTGTLFF. CDR3 in DNA: TGTGCCAGCAGCCTAAGGACAGGGACACTGTTTTTT.

The chain uses TRBV6-5 and TRBJ1-1; no clear D gene. The CDR3 covers 13 residues. Trimming stripped 6 bases from V and 3 bases from J, with 11 bases between. CDR1 is MNHEY and CDR2 is SVGAGI in the germline V gene. The CDR3 DNA reads TGTGCCAGCAGCCTGAGAAGTTACACTGAAGCTTTCTTT. It codes for CASSLRSYTEAFF.

This chain links TRBV5-1 with TRBJ2-5; 9 bases agree with TRBD2. Germline V gives CDR1 SGHRS, CDR2 YFSETQ. With 4 bases clipped from V and 3 bases from J, the junction kept 7 bases outside the gene matches. This CDR3 spans 15 amino acids. In DNA form, the CDR3 reads TGCGCCAGCAGCAGTTCTAGCGGGATCGAAGAGACCCAGTACTTC. Encoded protein: CASSSSSGIEETQYF.

This chain joins TRBV20-1 and TRBJ2-7, with 10 bases aligning to TRBD2. V lost 5 bases, J lost 0 bases, and 7 bases stayed unmatched. The CDR3 has 15 amino acids. Germline loops: CDR1 DFQATT, CDR2 SNEGSKA (reference sequence). CDR3 residues: CSAPVLAGSSYEQYF. The CDR3 region has the DNA TGCAGTGCTCCGGTACTAGCGGGAAGCTCCTACGAGCAGTACTTC.

This clonotype has more than one count but fewer than ten. The CDR3 region has the DNA TGTGCCACCAGTGATTCCCTGGACTTCCCTGAGCAGTTCTTC. Protein: CATSDSLDFPEQFF. The V call is TRBV24-1, the J call TRBJ2-1; tentative D call: TRBD2 (5 bases). Germline loops: CDR1 KGHDR, CDR2 SFDVKD. This CDR3 spans 14 amino acids. Trimming took off 2 bases at V and 9 bases at J, with 13 bases between the two ends.

The V gene is TRBV27, the J gene TRBJ1-4, with D unresolved. The CDR3 sequence is 13 residues long. The V end lost 6 bases, the J end lost 3 bases, and 8 bases lay between the germline ends. The germline V gene has CDR1 MNHEY and CDR2 SMNVEV (reference sequence). CDR3 coding DNA: TGTGCCAGCAGGTCTGGGGCTAATGAAAAACTGTTTTTT. Translation: CASRSGANEKLFF.

This chain uses TRBV20-1 with TRBJ2-1; no clear D. The CDR3 extends over 12 amino acids. V gave up 0 bases and J gave up 9 bases, with 9 bases separating them. CDR1 is DFQATT and CDR2 is SNEGSKA in the germline V gene (reference sequence). CDR3 nucleotide sequence: TGCAGTGCTAGAGACTCCAGCAGTGAGCAGTTCTTC. Translated: CSARDSSSEQFF.

The rearrangement links TRBV19 to TRBJ2-1; D call uncertain. The CDR3 is made up of 12 amino acids. CDR1 and CDR2 from the germline V gene are LNHDA and SQIVND (reference sequence). Trimming stripped 8 bases from V and 4 bases from J, with 9 bases between. The CDR3 loop is CASQTGYNEQFF. The CDR3 nucleotides are TGTGCCAGTCAAACCGGGTACAATGAGCAGTTCTTC.

The V gene is TRBV29-1, the J gene TRBJ2-3, with TRBD2 matching over 11 bases. This CDR3 comprises 16 residues. The trim removed 6 bases at V and 4 bases at J, leaving 12 bases unmatched. From germline, CDR1 is SQVTM and CDR2 ANQGSEA. CDR3 nucleotide sequence: TGCAGCGTGATTATAACTAGCGGGAGTAGATCAGATACGCAGTATTTT. It specifies CSVIITSGSRSDTQYF.

This clonotype was picked up a small number of times. The chain combines TRBV7-9 with TRBJ2-7; D unresolved. Germline V gives CDR1 SEHNR, CDR2 FQNEAQ (reference sequence). V was pared by 10 bases and J by 1 base, with 14 bases between. There are 13 residues in the CDR3. CDR3 loop: CATGAGKSYEQYF. CDR3 in DNA: TGTGCCACCGGCGCAGGCAAGTCCTACGAGCAGTACTTC.

The chain carries TRBV5-1 and TRBJ2-1; D gene unclear. Germline CDR1 SGHRS, CDR2 YFSETQ. Trimming removed 0 bases at V and 6 bases at J, with 13 bases between. CDR3 length: 15 residues. CDR3 coding DNA: TGCGCCAGCAGCTTGGAAGGTAGCCTGGGCAATGAGCAGTTCTTC. Translated, it gives CASSLEGSLGNEQFF. The full variable domain, with the rest looked up from reference TRBV5-1 and TRBJ2-1, is KAGVTQTPRYLIKTRGQQVTLSCSPISGHRSVSWYQQTPGQGLQFLFEYFSETQRNKGNFPGRFSGRQFSNSRSEMNVSTLELGDSALYLCASSLEGSLGNEQFFGPGTRLTVL.